Listed below are T cell receptor beta chains from one sample, sequenced in a study of blood T cell repertoires in COVID-19. The method was immunoSEQ multiplex PCR; TCRdb's version includes in-frame clones alone and lacks a portion of them. The sample lists approximately 100,000 clones; 84% were seen once. What was sequenced was peripheral blood. The receptors stem from a woman older than 75 with active or convalescent COVID-19. CDR3s include the opening cysteine and the closing phenylalanine or tryptophan.

V gene,CDR3 protein
TRBV27,CASSRGATGNNYGYTF
TRBV5-4,CASSPSGNSYNEQFF
TRBV2,CASKGPNSYNEQFF
TRBV6-5,CASSYSRLAGSLEQFF
TRBV12-3/TRBV12-4,CASRLGTSYEQYF
TRBV11-2,CASSLVQGYSPLHF
TRBV9,CASSPGDRSFYEQYF
TRBV27,CASRGTGALQPQHF
TRBV30,CAHGPGGLEQFF
TRBV6-1,CASSEGLAGGELFF
TRBV28,CASSSPGEPVDGYTF
TRBV7-8,CASRVAGTDTQYF
TRBV5-1,CASSPSGGSEAFF
TRBV5-1,CASSSLAGRGYEQYF
TRBV6-6,CASSFTGWDTEAFF
TRBV24-1,CATSGPNVRGAQYF
TRBV5-1,CASSLEGATGYGYTF
TRBV7-8,CASSPDRLNTEAFF
TRBV12-5,CASGFMFTSSNTGELFF
TRBV6-6,CASSPGAETQYF
TRBV3-1/TRBV3-2,CASSQDHGRGNTEAFF
TRBV11-1,CASSPGTVGAFF
TRBV6-6,CASLPGINQPQHF
TRBV5-1,CASSFAPAAGEQYF
TRBV7-3,CASSQRGPPPTGELFF
TRBV28,CASTQSSDGYTF
TRBV5-1,CASSSGGGTSGRSSYNEQFF
TRBV6-2/TRBV6-3,CASSLPGQGFNYGYTF
TRBV7-9,CASTPGGRNTEAFF
TRBV7-2,CASSLGLRNTEAFF
TRBV5-1,CASSLDPSGGGNTGELFF
TRBV12-3/TRBV12-4,CASSLDRGYGYTF
TRBV2,CASSVRDRGDEQFF
TRBV12-3/TRBV12-4,CASSLARQPQHF
TRBV30,CAWSFTREVKDTQYF
TRBV28,CASGLTGGTSGANVLTF
TRBV20-1,CSASGAGGYQETQYF